Described below is a single T cell receptor (beta chain) sequence and its context. The entry originates in a study of beta chain features in type 1 diabetes. In germline, CDR1 is MNHNS, CDR2 SASEGT. This CDR3 spans 14 amino acids. The V gene end was trimmed by 6 bases and the J gene end by 8 bases; junction bases not matched to a gene: 3. The entirety of the isolated RNA underwent reverse transcription, so expressed TCRB transcripts were sequenced. TCRdb's copy holds only in-frame clones and misses some; the assay was immunoSEQ multiplex PCR. The sample holds 450,000 to 600,000 clones; roughly 30% are singletons and the top ten take 0.05% to 0.065%.

The sequence was collected from a man between 18 and 35 years old in good health. Material for sequencing was naive CD4+ T cells from blood. The V gene is TRBV6-1, the J gene TRBJ2-1, with 14 bases lining up with TRBD2. The CDR3 protein is CASSATSGRDEQFF. CDR3 nucleotide sequence: TGTGCCAGCAGCGCGACTAGCGGGAGGGATGAGCAGTTCTTC.